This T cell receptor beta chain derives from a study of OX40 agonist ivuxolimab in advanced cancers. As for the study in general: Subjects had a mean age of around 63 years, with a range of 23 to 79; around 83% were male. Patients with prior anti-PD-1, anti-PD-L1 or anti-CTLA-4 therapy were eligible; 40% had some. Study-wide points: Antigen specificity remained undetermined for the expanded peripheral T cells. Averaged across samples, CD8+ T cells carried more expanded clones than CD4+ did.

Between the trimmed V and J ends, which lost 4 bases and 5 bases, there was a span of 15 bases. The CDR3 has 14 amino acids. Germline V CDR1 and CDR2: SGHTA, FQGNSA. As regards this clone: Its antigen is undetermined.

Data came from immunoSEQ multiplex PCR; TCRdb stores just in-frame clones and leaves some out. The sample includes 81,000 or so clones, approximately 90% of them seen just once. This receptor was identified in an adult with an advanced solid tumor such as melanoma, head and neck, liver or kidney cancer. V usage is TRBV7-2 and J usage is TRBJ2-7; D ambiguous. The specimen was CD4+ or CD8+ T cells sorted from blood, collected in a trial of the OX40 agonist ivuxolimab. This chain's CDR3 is CASSSRPGLDEQYF. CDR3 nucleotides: TGTGCCAGCAGCTCCAGGCCTGGGTTAGACGAGCAGTACTTC.